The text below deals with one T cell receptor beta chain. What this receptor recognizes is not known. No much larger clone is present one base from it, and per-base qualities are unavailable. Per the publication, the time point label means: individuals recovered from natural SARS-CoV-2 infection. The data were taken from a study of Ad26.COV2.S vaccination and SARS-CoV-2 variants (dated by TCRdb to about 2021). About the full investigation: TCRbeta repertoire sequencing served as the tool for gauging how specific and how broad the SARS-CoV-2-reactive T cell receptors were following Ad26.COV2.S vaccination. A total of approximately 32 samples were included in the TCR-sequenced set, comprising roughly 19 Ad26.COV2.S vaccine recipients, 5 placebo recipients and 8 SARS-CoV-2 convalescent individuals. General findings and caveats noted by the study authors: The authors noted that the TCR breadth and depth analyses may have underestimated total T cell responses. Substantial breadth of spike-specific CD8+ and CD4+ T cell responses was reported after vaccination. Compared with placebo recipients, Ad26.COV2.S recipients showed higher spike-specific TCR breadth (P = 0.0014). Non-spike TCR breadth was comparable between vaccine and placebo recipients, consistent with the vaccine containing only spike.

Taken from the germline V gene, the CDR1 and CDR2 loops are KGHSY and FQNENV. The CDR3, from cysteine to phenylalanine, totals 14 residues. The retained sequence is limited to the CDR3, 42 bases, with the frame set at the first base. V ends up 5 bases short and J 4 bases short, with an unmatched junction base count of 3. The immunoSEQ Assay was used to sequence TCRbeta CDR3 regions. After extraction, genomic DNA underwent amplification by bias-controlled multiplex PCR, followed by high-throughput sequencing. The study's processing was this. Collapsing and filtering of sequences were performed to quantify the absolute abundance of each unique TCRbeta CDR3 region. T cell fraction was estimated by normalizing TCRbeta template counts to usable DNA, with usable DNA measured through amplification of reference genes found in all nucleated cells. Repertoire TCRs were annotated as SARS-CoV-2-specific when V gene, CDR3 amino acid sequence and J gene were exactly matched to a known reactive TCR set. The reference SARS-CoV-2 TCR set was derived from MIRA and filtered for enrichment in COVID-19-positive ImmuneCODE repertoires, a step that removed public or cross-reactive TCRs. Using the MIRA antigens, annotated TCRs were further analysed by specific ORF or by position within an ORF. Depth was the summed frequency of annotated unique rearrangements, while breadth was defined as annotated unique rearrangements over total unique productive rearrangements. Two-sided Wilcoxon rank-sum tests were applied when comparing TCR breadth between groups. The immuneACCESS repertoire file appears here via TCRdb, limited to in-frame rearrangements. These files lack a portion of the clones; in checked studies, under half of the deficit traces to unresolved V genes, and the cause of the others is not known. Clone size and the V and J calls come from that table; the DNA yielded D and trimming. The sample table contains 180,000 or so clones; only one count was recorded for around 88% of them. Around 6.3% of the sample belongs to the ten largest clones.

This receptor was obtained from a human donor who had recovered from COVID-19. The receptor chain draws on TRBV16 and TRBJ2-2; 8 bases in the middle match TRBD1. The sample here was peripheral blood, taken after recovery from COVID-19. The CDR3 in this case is CASSSTGATGELFF. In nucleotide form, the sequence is TGTGCCAGCAGCTCGACAGGGGCCACCGGGGAGCTGTTTTTT.